This is a list of T cell receptor beta chains from one sample in a study of shared clonotypes between healthy human individuals. TCRdb keeps only in-frame clones here, not all; method: immunoSEQ multiplex PCR. In the table there are about 820,000 clones, almost 95% of which are singletons. Sequenced: naive CD8+ T cells sorted from blood. Receptors were obtained from a man aged 30 to 39 in good health. Both conserved end residues are part of each CDR3. D genes are given only for firm matches. Clone size is not always given. Where it is, it says once, few, many or a class for expanded clones.

>TRBV23-1|NA|TRBJ2-7|NA
TGCGCCAGCAGTCAACCCAGCTACGAGCAGTACTTC
CASSQPSYEQYF
>TRBV4-1|NA|TRBJ1-5|NA
TGCGCCAGCAGCCAGGGGGGCGGTTGGGATAGCAATCAGCCCCAGCATTTT
CASSQGGGWDSNQPQHF
>TRBV2|NA|TRBJ1-4|NA
TGTGCCAGCAGTATGGAGGCGGGGCTCGGGGCTAATGAAAAACTGTTTTTT
CASSMEAGLGANEKLFF
>TRBV9|NA|TRBJ2-3|NA
TGTGCCAGCAGCGTAGGGGTAGCGGTATACACAGATACGCAGTATTTT
CASSVGVAVYTDTQYF
>TRBV7-9|NA|TRBJ2-1|NA
TGTGCCAGCAGCCCGACGGTCCGTTTACTTTATTCGCAGTTCTTC
CASSPTVRLLYSQFF
>TRBV11-2|TRBD1|TRBJ2-3|NA
TGTGCCAGCAGCGGTAGGGACAGACACACAGATACGCAGTATTTT
CASSGRDRHTDTQYF
>TRBV5-1|NA|TRBJ1-1|NA
TGCGCCAGCAGCTTGGCCGACGGGGGCACTGAAGCTTTCTTT
CASSLADGGTEAFF
>TRBV5-6|TRBD1|TRBJ1-1|NA
TGTGCCAGCAGCTTGGAGCCGGACAGGGTTAGTGTCCCTGAAGCTTTCTTT
CASSLEPDRVSVPEAFF
>TRBV7-9|TRBD2|TRBJ2-1|NA
TGTGCCAGCAGCCCCCGACTAGCCGCTATCGATGAGCAGTTCTTC
CASSPRLAAIDEQFF
>TRBV27|TRBD1|TRBJ2-1|once
TGTGCCAGCAGTCCGGGACAGACTCACAATGAGCAGTTCTTC
CASSPGQTHNEQFF
>TRBV11-3|NA|TRBJ2-3|NA
TGTGCCAGCAGCTTAACCAGGGGACGCACAGATACGCAGTATTTT
CASSLTRGRTDTQYF
>TRBV27|TRBD1|TRBJ1-1|NA
TGTGCCAGCAGTTGGACAGGGGGAGGCACTGAAGCTTTCTTT
CASSWTGGGTEAFF
>TRBV6-5|NA|TRBJ2-2|NA
TGTGCCAGCAGTTACTCGGTCGGGACCAACACCGGGGAGCTGTTTTTT
CASSYSVGTNTGELFF
>TRBV10-3|NA|TRBJ2-7|NA
TGTGCCATCAGTGGCAGAGATGAATACGAGCAGTACTTC
CAISGRDEYEQYF
>TRBV10-3|TRBD2|TRBJ2-3|NA
TGTGCCACCACTCAAGGCACTAGCGGGAGGACAGATACGCAGTATTTT
CATTQGTSGRTDTQYF
>TRBV28|NA|TRBJ2-3|NA
TGTGCCAGCAGTTTCATAACTAGTCTTTCCACAGATACGCAGTATTTT
CASSFITSLSTDTQYF
>TRBV11-2|NA|TRBJ2-6|NA
TGTGCCAGCAGCTCTGGCAGGGATCCTGGGGCCAACGTCCTGACTTTC
CASSSGRDPGANVLTF
>TRBV27|TRBD2|TRBJ2-1|NA
TGTGCCAGCAGTTTCTCTAGCGGGAGCTCCTACAATGAGCAGTTCTTC
CASSFSSGSSYNEQFF
>TRBV4-3|TRBD1|TRBJ2-1|NA
TGCGCCAGCAGCCAAGATATATGGGACAGGGGAGGTGAGCAGTTCTTC
CASSQDIWDRGGEQFF
>TRBV4-1|NA|TRBJ2-4|NA
TGCGCCAGCAGCCAAGAAGCCGGAGCCAAAAACATTCAGTACTTC
CASSQEAGAKNIQYF
>TRBV28|NA|TRBJ1-1|few
TGTGCCAGTGCAGGGACGATGAACACTGAAGCTTTCTTT
CASAGTMNTEAFF
>TRBV9|TRBD2|TRBJ2-7|NA
TGTGCCAGCAGCGAGACTAGCGGGACCTCCTACGAGCAGTACTTC
CASSETSGTSYEQYF
>TRBV14|NA|TRBJ1-1|NA
TGTGCCAGCAGCCAAAGGCTGGGGGGGAGAACTGAAGCTTTCTTT
CASSQRLGGRTEAFF
>TRBV7-9|TRBD2|TRBJ2-1|NA
TGTGCCAGCAGCCCGACTAGCGGGAGACGACACAATGAGCAGTTCTTC
CASSPTSGRRHNEQFF